This TCR beta chain was recovered during a study of post-analysis software for immune sequencing data. Study-wide findings and caveats: Co-batched samples clustered tightly together by F measure. Patients showed TRBV5-6, TRBV5-1 and TRBV20-1 among a few TRBV segments more frequent than in controls. People with multiple sclerosis had a significantly lower normalized Chao1 diversity than controls did.

On this clonotype: Its target is not known.

Carried by the TCR beta cDNA libraries were unique molecular identifiers. TCRdb reprocessed the PCR reads with MiXCR, giving one entry per CDR3 protein. The sample lists around 160,000 distinct CDR3 sequences, around 36% occurring once. V lost 0 bases to trimming and J lost 6 bases; unmatched junction nucleotides: 7. CDR1 and CDR2 (germline): MNHEY, SMNVEV (reference sequence). The CDR3 is made up of 15 amino acids. This chain connects TRBV27 to TRBJ2-7; 8 nucleotides align to TRBD2. The sample here was blood, taken after autologous hematopoietic stem cell transplantation. The TCR was taken from a girl between 10 and 17 years old with multiple sclerosis. CDR3 protein: CASSLSGGGLGEQYF. In nucleotides, the CDR3 is TGTGCCAGCAGTTTATCGGGCGGGGGGCTCGGCGAGCAGTACTTC.